The 29 T cell receptor beta chains below all came from one sample that was sequenced in a study of response to subunit inactivated influenza vaccine. Using its own MiXCR run on the RT-PCR reads, TCRdb lists one record per CDR3 protein. The sample records about 650,000 distinct CDR3 sequences, around 15% being singletons. This specimen was PBMCs from blood, taken 14 to 15 days before vaccination. These receptors were taken from a man over 45 who received an inactivated influenza vaccine.

CDR3 region: CASSHLCVGRPINSNSNQPQHF. In DNA, the CDR3 is TGTGCCAGCAGTCATCTCTGCGTGGGACGGCCGATCAACTCCAATAGCAATCAGCCCCAGCATTTT. The rearrangement links TRBV6-2 or TRBV6-3 to TRBJ1-5; a possible D gene is TRBD1 (5 bases). V lost 5 bases and J lost 0, with 32 bases in between. Germline V gene lookup returns CDR1 MNHEY and CDR2 SVGEGT. This CDR3 is 22 amino acids long.

This clonotype was observed a handful of times. The junction does not match germline at one end; this may be a read error. The chain carries TRBV7-9 and TRBJ2-7; 7 bases line up with TRBD2. Germline assignment: CDR1 SEHNR and CDR2 FQNEAQ (reference sequence). The CDR3 totals 15 residues. The CDR3: CASSLAVSGSYEQYF. The CDR3 DNA follows: TGTGCCAGCAGCCTAGCGGTGTCAGGGTCCTACGAGCAGTACTTC.

This clonotype was found a few times. The chain has TRBV12-3 or TRBV12-4 and TRBJ2-3, with no clear D. The length of the CDR3 is 15 residues. Trimming shortened V by 1 base and J by 5 bases, and 13 bases separated the two germline ends. The CDR3 protein is CASSLVYGRLDTQYF. CDR3 DNA sequence: TGTGCCAGCAGTTTAGTCTATGGCAGACTAGATACGCAGTATTTT.

This clonotype is termed medium-sized (0.01 to 0.1%). The chain carries TRBV7-9 and TRBJ2-5; 11 nucleotides line up with TRBD2. The trim removed 5 bases at V and 1 base at J, leaving 3 bases unmatched. Germline CDR1 SEHNR, CDR2 FQNEAQ (reference sequence). This CDR3 spans 15 amino acids. The CDR3 DNA reads TGTGCCAGCAGCAGGGGACTAGCGGCCCAAGAGACCCAGTACTTC. It translates to CASSRGLAAQETQYF.

This clonotype has just a few counts. This sequence joins TRBV4-1 and TRBJ2-7; D perhaps matches TRBD1 (6 bases). Trimming took off 3 bases at V and 0 bases at J, with 15 bases between the two ends. Germline V gives CDR1 MGHRA, CDR2 YSYEKL. The CDR3 totals 16 residues. The chain's CDR3 is CASSHNRDTISYEQYF. CDR3 DNA: TGCGCCAGCAGCCATAACCGGGACACGATCTCCTACGAGCAGTACTTC.

This clonotype was counted only a few times. V gene TRBV4-2 combines with J gene TRBJ1-1, with 11 bases matching TRBD1. With 3 bases clipped from V and 1 base from J, the junction kept 7 bases outside the gene matches. This CDR3 region has 17 residues. Germline V gene lookup returns CDR1 LGHNA and CDR2 YNFKEQ. This CDR3 reads CASSHPGQGAANTEAFF. CDR3 in DNA: TGTGCCAGCAGCCACCCCGGACAGGGGGCGGCGAACACTGAAGCTTTCTTT.

This clonotype was found a few times. The chain is built from TRBV28 and TRBJ2-3, with 10 nucleotides matching TRBD2. Germline assignment: CDR1 MDHEN and CDR2 SYDVKM. J gave up 6 bases and V 4 bases, and 7 bases lay outside the gene matches. The CDR3 is 15 amino acids. CDR3 DNA: TGTGCCAGCAGTTCTCTAGCGGGAGCAAAGGATACGCAGTATTTT. This encodes CASSSLAGAKDTQYF.

The chain recombines TRBV28 with TRBJ1-1; D unresolved. V shed 5 bases and J shed 3 bases, with 19 bases lying between them. This CDR3 spans 16 amino acids. Germline V gene sequence: CDR1 MDHEN, CDR2 SYDVKM. The CDR3 sequence: CASSTYKRARYTEAFF. In DNA form, the CDR3 reads TGTGCCAGCAGTACTTACAAGAGGGCGCGGTACACTGAAGCTTTCTTT.

The table lists this clonotype with a few counts. The chain couples TRBV28 to TRBJ2-7; TRBD1 might be the D (5 bases). The CDR3 has 16 amino acids. Trimming left V 5 bases short and J 1 base short, with 18 bases between. Germline V gene sequence: CDR1 MDHEN, CDR2 SYDVKM. The CDR3 region is CASSRNNRISSYEQYF. DNA for the CDR3: TGTGCCAGCAGTAGGAACAACAGGATATCGTCCTACGAGCAGTACTTC.

This clonotype appeared many times. V usage is TRBV20-1 and J usage is TRBJ1-5, with D hard to call. Germline values: CDR1 DFQATT, CDR2 SNEGSKA (reference sequence). V lost 0 bases and J lost 6, with 6 bases in between. There are 12 residues in the CDR3. The CDR3 DNA is TGCAGTGCTAGAGATCCGGGTCAGCCCCAGCATTTT. It yields the protein CSARDPGQPQHF.

The sample holds a few counts of this clonotype. The V and J genes are TRBV9 and TRBJ2-1, with 9 nucleotides matching TRBD1. V gave up 4 bases and J gave up 5 bases; unmatched junction bases: 7. The CDR3 is 15 amino acids. The germline gives CDR1 SGDLS, CDR2 YYNGEE. For the CDR3, the DNA is TGTGCCAGCAGCCCAAATACAGGGGGCCACAATGAGCAGTTCTTC. Amino acids: CASSPNTGGHNEQFF.

This clonotype was counted at least ten times. The V and J genes are TRBV5-1 and TRBJ2-5; D perhaps matches TRBD2 (5 bases). Looked up from germline, CDR1 is SGHRS and CDR2 is YFSETQ. This CDR3 is 14 amino acids long. The V end lost 4 bases, the J end lost 5 bases, and 15 bases lay between the germline ends. The CDR3 reads CASSPNSRRETQYF. Written as DNA, the CDR3 is TGCGCCAGCAGCCCTAATAGTAGGAGGGAGACCCAGTACTTC.

Only a few counts were recorded for this clonotype. The chain recombines TRBV6-5 with TRBJ2-7, with D hard to call. The V gene lost 5 bases and the J gene lost 2 bases, with 16 bases spanning the gap. Germline V gene sequence: CDR1 MNHEY, CDR2 SVGAGI. This CDR3 spans 15 amino acids. The CDR3 nucleotides are TGTGCCAGCAGTCCTCGACAACTCTCAGCCTACGAGCAGTACTTC. It specifies CASSPRQLSAYEQYF.

V and J are TRBV5-4 and TRBJ2-3; 8 bases match TRBD2. V shed 1 base and J 2 bases; nucleotides not matched to a gene: 3. Germline V lookup: CDR1 SGHNT, CDR2 YYREEE (reference sequence). The length of the CDR3 is 15 residues. The CDR3 here is CASSLQLADTDTQYF. The CDR3 DNA reads as TGTGCCAGCAGCTTGCAACTAGCGGACACAGATACGCAGTATTTT.

J is TRBJ2-2 and V is TRBV20-1; 7 bases are a match to TRBD2. The CDR3 is made up of 17 amino acids. Germline-derived CDR1 and CDR2 are DFQATT and SNEGSKA (reference sequence). V was pared by 0 bases and J by 4 bases, with 11 bases of the junction left unmatched. CDR3 protein: CSARDPIGGGGTGELFF. The CDR3 DNA is TGCAGTGCTAGAGATCCGATAGGCGGGGGTGGCACCGGGGAGCTGTTTTTT.

The chain employs TRBV20-1 and TRBJ2-1; 12 bases agree with TRBD2. V lost 2 bases and J lost 3; bases outside the gene matches: 8. The germline V gene encodes CDR1 DFQATT and CDR2 SNEGSKA (reference sequence). The CDR3 spans 17 residues. The CDR3 here is CSARPTGLAGIYNEQFF. The CDR3, as DNA: TGCAGTGCTAGACCAACCGGACTAGCGGGGATCTACAATGAGCAGTTCTTC.

This chain connects TRBV4-1 to TRBJ2-3; 12 nucleotides line up with TRBD2. Germline V gives CDR1 MGHRA, CDR2 YSYEKL. The CDR3 extends over 19 amino acids. Losses at the gene ends were 1 base for V and 0 bases for J; bases not matched to a gene: 8. In DNA, the CDR3 is TGCGCCAGCAGCCAAGTATTCGCAGGACTAGCGGGGAGCACAGATACGCAGTATTTT. Translating it yields CASSQVFAGLAGSTDTQYF.

V is TRBV20-1 and J is TRBJ1-6; D gene ambiguous. Germline V gene sequence: CDR1 DFQATT, CDR2 SNEGSKA (reference sequence). The V end lost 3 bases, the J end lost 7 bases, and 13 bases lay between the germline ends. The CDR3 extends over 14 amino acids. In nucleotides, the CDR3 is TGCAGTGCTAGGGAGGAGTCGGGGAATTCACCCCTCCACTTT. Encoded protein: CSAREESGNSPLHF.

This clonotype was observed a handful of times. The rearrangement joins TRBV14 to TRBJ1-1; D is perhaps TRBD1 (5 bases). V lost 3 bases, J lost 3 bases, and 8 bases lay in between. CDR1 is SGHDN, CDR2 FVKESK, per germline. The CDR3 has 13 residues. The CDR3 reads CASSQGLDTEAFF. The CDR3 DNA follows: TGTGCCAGCAGCCAGGGGCTGGACACTGAAGCTTTCTTT. Using reference TRBV14 and TRBJ1-1 for the parts outside the CDR3, the full variable domain is EAGVTQFPSHSVIEKGQTVTLRCDPISGHDNLYWYRRVMGKEIKFLLHFVKESKQDESGMPNNRFLAERTGGTYSTLKVQPAELEDSGVYFCASSQGLDTEAFFGQGTRLTVV.

Ten or more counts support this clonotype. The chain combines TRBV4-3 with TRBJ2-5; D uncertain. Germline V gene data show CDR1 as LGHNA and CDR2 as YSLEER. CDR3 length equals 15 residues. V shed 0 bases and J shed 1 base, with 9 bases lying between them. The CDR3 DNA reads TGCGCCAGCAGCCAAGATTGGCGGAGCCAAGAGACCCAGTACTTC. Its translation: CASSQDWRSQETQYF.

The chain has TRBV5-1 and TRBJ2-7; 7 bases map to TRBD1. Trimming took 2 bases from V and 0 from J; bases not matched to a gene: 2. CDR3 size: 14 residues. Germline V gives CDR1 SGHRS, CDR2 YFSETQ. For the CDR3, the DNA is TGCGCCAGCAGCTTCGGACAGGACTCCTACGAGCAGTACTTC. It encodes CASSFGQDSYEQYF.

This clonotype was counted a few times. The chain combines TRBV5-5 with TRBJ2-1, with no clear D. The CDR3 loop spans 13 amino acids. Germline V gene data show CDR1 as SGHKS and CDR2 as YYEKEE (reference sequence). V gave up 0 bases and J gave up 8 bases, with 9 bases separating them. CDR3 sequence reads: CASSLGPRDEQFF. CDR3 bases: TGTGCCAGCAGCTTGGGACCTCGCGATGAGCAGTTCTTC. Filled out from reference TRBV5-5 and TRBJ2-1, the complete variable domain reads DAGVTQSPTHLIKTRGQQVTLRCSPISGHKSVSWYQQVLGQGPQFIFQYYEKEERGRGNFPDRFSARQFPNYSSELNVNALLLGDSALYLCASSLGPRDEQFFGPGTRLTVL.

This clonotype was counted a few times. The chain links TRBV13 to TRBJ2-1, with 7 bases lining up with TRBD1. This CDR3 is built from 17 residues. CDR1 PRHDT and CDR2 FYEKMQ come from the germline V gene (reference sequence). The ends lost 2 bases at V and 3 bases at J; junction bases unmatched: 10. In DNA, the CDR3 is TGTGCCAGCAGCTTATTTACGCGGCAGGGGGTCTACAATGAGCAGTTCTTC. It encodes CASSLFTRQGVYNEQFF.

There are many counts of this clonotype. The CDR3 DNA follows: TGTGCCACCAGTGATTGGACTAGCGGGAGGGCCGGGGAGCTGTTTTTT. Translated: CATSDWTSGRAGELFF. This chain links TRBV24-1 with TRBJ2-2; TRBD2 matches 15 bases. The CDR3 spans 16 residues. J was trimmed by 6 bases and V by 2 bases; bases with no gene match: 0. Germline assignment: CDR1 KGHDR and CDR2 SFDVKD.

This clonotype occurred many times. The chain employs TRBV29-1 and TRBJ2-3; D gene ambiguous. The V and J ends lost 2 bases and 0 bases respectively, with 3 bases between them. Germline values: CDR1 SQVTM, CDR2 ANQGSEA. The CDR3 runs 12 residues. In DNA form, the CDR3 reads TGCAGCGTTGAACAAAGCACAGATACGCAGTATTTT. It translates to CSVEQSTDTQYF.

J is TRBJ2-1 and V is TRBV6-6; D is unclear. Germline assignment: CDR1 MNHNY and CDR2 SVGAGI (reference sequence). The CDR3 spans 13 residues. Trimming removed 2 bases at V and 8 bases at J, with 10 bases between. CDR3 sequence reads: CASSYEDWDEQFF. The CDR3, as DNA: TGTGCCAGCAGTTACGAGGATTGGGATGAGCAGTTCTTC.

The J gene is TRBJ2-3, the V gene TRBV28, with TRBD2 matching over 9 bases. CDR1 and CDR2 from the germline V gene are MDHEN and SYDVKM. The CDR3 runs to 18 residues. The V and J ends lost 1 base and 6 bases, in that order; junction bases with no gene match: 14. This chain's CDR3 is CASSLFPPSGAPGDTQYF. DNA of the CDR3: TGTGCCAGCAGTTTATTCCCCCCTAGCGGGGCCCCCGGGGATACGCAGTATTTT.

This clonotype was counted a few times. The rearrangement links TRBV10-1 to TRBJ2-3; D is perhaps TRBD1 (6 bases). Looked up from germline, CDR1 is WNHNN and CDR2 is SYGVQD (reference sequence). This CDR3 has 14 amino acids. Trimming removed 6 bases at V and 0 bases at J, with 10 bases between. In DNA, the CDR3 is TGCGCCAGCAGCGAGGGGGTTAGCACAGATACGCAGTATTTT. This translates into CASSEGVSTDTQYF.

This clonotype occurred a few times. V gene TRBV20-1 combines with J gene TRBJ2-5; the match to TRBD2 covers 8 bases. The V segment lost 6 bases and the J segment 4 bases; nucleotides outside the gene matches: 19. Per the germline V gene, CDR1 is DFQATT and CDR2 is SNEGSKA (reference sequence). This CDR3 is built from 17 residues. The DNA of the CDR3 is TGCAGTGCCTTCGGACTAGCCAATCGCCCCGTCGGAGAGACCCAGTACTTC. Its protein product is CSAFGLANRPVGETQYF.